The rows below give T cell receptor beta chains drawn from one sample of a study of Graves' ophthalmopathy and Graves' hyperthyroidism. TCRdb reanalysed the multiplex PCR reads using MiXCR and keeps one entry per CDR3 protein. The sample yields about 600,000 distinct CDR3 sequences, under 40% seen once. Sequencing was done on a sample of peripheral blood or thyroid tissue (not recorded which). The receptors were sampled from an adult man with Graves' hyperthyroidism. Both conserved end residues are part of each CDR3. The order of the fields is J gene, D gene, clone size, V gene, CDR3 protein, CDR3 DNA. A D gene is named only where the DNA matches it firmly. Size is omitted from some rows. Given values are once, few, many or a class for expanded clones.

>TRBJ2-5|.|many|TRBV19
CASTPPGSETQYF
TGTGCCAGTACCCCCCCGGGGAGCGAGACCCAGTACTTC
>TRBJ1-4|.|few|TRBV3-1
CASSSTDGNEKLFF
TGTGCCAGCAGCTCAACGGACGGGAATGAAAAACTGTTTTTT
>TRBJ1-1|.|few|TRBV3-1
CASSLGLPGNTEAFF
TGTGCCAGCAGCCTCGGGTTGCCGGGGAACACTGAAGCTTTCTTT
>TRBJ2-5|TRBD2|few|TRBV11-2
CASSPTPGLAGKYQETQYF
TGTGCCAGCAGCCCAACCCCAGGGCTAGCGGGAAAGTACCAAGAGACCCAGTACTTC
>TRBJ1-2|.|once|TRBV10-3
CAISESIADSYTF
TGTGCCATCAGTGAGTCGATTGCGGACAGCTACACCTTC
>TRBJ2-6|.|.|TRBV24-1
CATSNRDWTDSSGANVLTF
TGTGCCACCAGTAACAGAGATTGGACGGATAGCTCTGGGGCCAACGTCCTGACTTTC
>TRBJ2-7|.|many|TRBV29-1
CSVVKGELYEQYF
TGCAGCGTTGTGAAGGGGGAACTCTACGAGCAGTACTTC
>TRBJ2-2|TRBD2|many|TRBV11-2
CASRPGRGAGELFF
TGTGCCAGCCGCCCAGGGAGGGGTGCCGGGGAGCTGTTTTTT
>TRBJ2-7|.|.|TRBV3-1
CASSLTGSSEQYF
TGTGCCAGCAGCCTTACAGGGAGCAGCGAGCAGTACTTC
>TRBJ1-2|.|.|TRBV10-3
CAETVYGYTF
TGTGCCGAGACAGTCTATGGCTACACCTTC
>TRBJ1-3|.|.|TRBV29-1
CSLDGSSGNTIYF
TGCAGCTTAGACGGCAGCTCTGGAAACACCATATATTTT
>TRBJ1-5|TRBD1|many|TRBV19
CASTLTGDQPQHF
TGTGCCAGTACGCTCACAGGGGACCAGCCCCAGCATTTT
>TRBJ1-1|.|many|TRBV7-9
CASSTRTLEAFF
TGTGCCAGCAGCACCCGGACACTTGAAGCTTTCTTT
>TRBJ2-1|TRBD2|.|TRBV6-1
CASSDRLAGVNEQFF
TGTGCCAGCAGTGATCGGCTAGCGGGAGTCAATGAGCAGTTCTTC
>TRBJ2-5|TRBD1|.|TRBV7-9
CASSSTGGSQETQYF
TGTGCCAGCAGCTCCACAGGGGGCAGCCAAGAGACCCAGTACTTC
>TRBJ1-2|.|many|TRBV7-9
CASDPYGYTF
TGTGCCAGTGACCCCTATGGCTACACCTTC
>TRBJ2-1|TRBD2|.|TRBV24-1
CATSDWTSGDYNEQFF
TGTGCCACCAGTGATTGGACTAGCGGGGATTACAATGAGCAGTTCTTC
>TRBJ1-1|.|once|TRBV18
CASSPLGPGGDTEAFF
TGTGCCAGCTCACCACTCGGACCGGGGGGCGACACTGAAGCTTTCTTT
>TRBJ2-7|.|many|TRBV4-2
CASSEGAEQYF
TGTGCCAGCAGCGAGGGTGCCGAGCAGTACTTC
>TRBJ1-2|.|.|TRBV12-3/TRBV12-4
CASSFGQYGYTF
TGTGCCAGCAGTTTCGGACAGTATGGCTACACCTTC
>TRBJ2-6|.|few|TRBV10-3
CAIARGGQGANVLTF
TGTGCCATCGCGAGGGGGGGACAGGGGGCCAACGTCCTGACTTTC
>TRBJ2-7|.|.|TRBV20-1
CSNQSYEQYF
TGCTCGAACCAAAGCTACGAGCAGTACTTC
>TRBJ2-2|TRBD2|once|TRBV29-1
CSVGSIAGGDGELFF
TGCAGCGTTGGGTCAATAGCGGGAGGAGACGGGGAGCTGTTTTTT
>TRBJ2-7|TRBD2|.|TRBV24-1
CASSRGEAYEQYF
TGTGCCAGCTCCCGGGGGGAGGCCTACGAGCAGTACTTC
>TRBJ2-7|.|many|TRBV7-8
CASSSPGHIVWSSYEQYF
TGTGCCAGCAGCTCTCCGGGACACATAGTCTGGAGCTCCTACGAGCAGTACTTC
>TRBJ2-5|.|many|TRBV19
CASSSFGPHSGETQYF
TGTGCCAGTAGTTCCTTTGGGCCCCACAGTGGGGAGACCCAGTACTTC
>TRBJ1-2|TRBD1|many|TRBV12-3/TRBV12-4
CASSADRGLLLSYGYTF
TGTGCCAGCAGTGCCGACAGGGGGCTCCTACTCTCATATGGCTACACCTTC
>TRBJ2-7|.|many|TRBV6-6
CASSYLQVYEQYF
TGTGCCAGCAGTTACCTACAGGTCTACGAGCAGTACTTC
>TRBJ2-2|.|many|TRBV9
CASSVQLLNTGELFF
TGTGCCAGCAGCGTACAGCTATTGAACACCGGGGAGCTGTTTTTT
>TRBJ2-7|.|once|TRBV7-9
CASSPDRRPSYEQYF
TGTGCCAGCAGCCCTGACAGACGGCCCTCCTACGAGCAGTACTTC
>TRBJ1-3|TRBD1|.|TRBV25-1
CASARGGQGGNTIYF
TGTGCCAGCGCTCGTGGGGGACAGGGAGGAAACACCATATACTTT
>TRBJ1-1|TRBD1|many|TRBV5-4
CASSLDRGMNTEAFF
TGTGCCAGCAGCTTAGACAGGGGGATGAACACTGAAGCTTTCTTT
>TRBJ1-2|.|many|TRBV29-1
CSVEDQKANYGYTF
TGCAGCGTTGAAGATCAAAAGGCTAACTATGGCTACACCTTC
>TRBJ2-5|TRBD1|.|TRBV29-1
CSVETYRQGQETQYF
TGCAGCGTTGAGACCTACCGACAGGGTCAAGAGACCCAGTACTTC
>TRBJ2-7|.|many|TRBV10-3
CAISVSRDISYEQYF
TGTGCCATCAGTGTCTCCCGGGACATCTCCTACGAGCAGTACTTC
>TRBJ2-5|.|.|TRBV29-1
CSGGALETQYF
TGCAGCGGGGGGGCCCTAGAGACCCAGTACTTC
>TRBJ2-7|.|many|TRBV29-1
CSVEGGGVSYEQYF
TGCAGCGTTGAAGGAGGGGGAGTTTCTTACGAGCAGTACTTC